One sample yielded the 23 T cell receptor beta chains listed below, sequenced in a study of PD-1 blockade in classical Hodgkin lymphoma. The data were produced by immunoSEQ multiplex PCR, yet TCRdb's version contains in-frame clones alone and is incomplete. The sample holds 50,000 or so clones, roughly 80% seen once. Time point denoted: cycle 4 day 1 (C4D1), after 6 weeks of nivolumab. Every patient experienced relapse after autologous stem cell transplantation, and brentuximab vedotin exposure varied. Sample: peripheral blood mononuclear cells (PBMCs), taken before the fourth cycle of nivolumab. The source of these receptors is a human donor with classical Hodgkin lymphoma.

V usage is TRBV2 and J usage is TRBJ2-5, with D possibly TRBD2 on 6 matching bases. CDR1 SNHLY and CDR2 FYNNEI come from the germline V gene. V shed 0 bases and J shed 5 bases, with 13 bases lying between them. CDR3 length equals 15 residues. The CDR3 spells CASSEARLDWETQYF. In DNA form, the CDR3 reads TGTGCCAGCAGTGAAGCCCGACTAGATTGGGAGACCCAGTACTTC. Full variable domain (remainder filled in from reference TRBV2 and TRBJ2-5): EPEVTQTPSHQVTQMGQEVILRCVPISNHLYFYWYRQILGQKVEFLVSFYNNEISEKSEIFDDQFSVERPDGSNFTLKIRSTKLEDSAMYFCASSEARLDWETQYFGPGTRLLVL.

The chain carries TRBV5-6 and TRBJ2-6, with D unresolved. Trimming took off 0 bases at V and 4 bases at J, with 8 bases between the two ends. The CDR3 is 15 residues long. Germline assignment: CDR1 SGHDT and CDR2 YYEEEE. CDR3 residues: CASSLVGAGANVLTF. The CDR3 DNA reads TGTGCCAGCAGCTTGGTTGGTGCGGGGGCCAACGTCCTGACTTTC.

This clone was recorded at least ten times. The genes are TRBV5-1 and TRBJ1-1, with D perhaps TRBD1 (6 bases). From germline, CDR1 is SGHRS and CDR2 YFSETQ. The V end was cut by 2 bases, the J end by 5 bases, with 16 bases between. The CDR3 spans 15 residues. CDR3 sequence (DNA): TGCGCCAGCAGCTTTTTCTCACAGGGAGGGACTGAAGCTTTCTTT. It yields the protein CASSFFSQGGTEAFF.

The chain is built from TRBV28 and TRBJ2-7; 7 bases are shared with TRBD2. Per germline, CDR1 MDHEN and CDR2 SYDVKM. The trim removed 7 bases at V and 0 bases at J, leaving 6 bases unmatched. The length of the CDR3 is 14 residues. The CDR3 loop reads CASTISGTSYEQYF. The CDR3, as DNA: TGTGCCAGCACGATAAGCGGGACCTCCTACGAGCAGTACTTC.

The chain has TRBV7-8 and TRBJ2-5; the D gene is possibly TRBD1 (7 bases). Trimming cost V 7 bases and J 2 bases, with 11 bases left between them. Germline-derived CDR1 and CDR2 are SGHVS and FQNEAQ. This CDR3 has 13 residues. The CDR3 region has the DNA TGTGCCAGCACCAGGGGGAGGCAAGAGACCCAGTACTTC. Protein product: CASTRGRQETQYF.

The chain recombines TRBV2 with TRBJ2-7; 9 nucleotides match TRBD1. Per germline, CDR1 SNHLY and CDR2 FYNNEI. J lost 5 bases, V lost 6 bases, and 8 bases had no gene match. CDR3 length: 14 amino acids. DNA of the CDR3: TGTGCCAGCAGCCACAGGGGGCCAATCGACGAGCAGTACTTC. Protein product: CASSHRGPIDEQYF.

CDR3 nucleotides: TGCGCCAGCAGCCAAGGAAGGGCGGCCTCTGGGGCCAACGTCCTGACTTTC. It is translated as CASSQGRAASGANVLTF. The J gene is TRBJ2-6, the V gene TRBV4-3; D is unresolved. Germline CDR1 LGHNA, CDR2 YSLEER. The V end lost 1 base, the J end lost 0 bases, and 10 bases lay between the germline ends. CDR3 length: 17 residues.

This rearrangement joins TRBV19 to TRBJ2-4, with 10 bases lining up with TRBD2. The V and J ends lost 4 bases and 6 bases, in that order; junction bases with no gene match: 15. Germline values: CDR1 LNHDA, CDR2 SQIVND (reference sequence). The CDR3 length is 18 residues. CDR3 bases: TGTGCCAGTAGTAGAGTTCGTACTAGCGGGATTTGGGTAAACATTCAGTACTTC. This encodes CASSRVRTSGIWVNIQYF. Drawing the rest from reference TRBV19 and TRBJ2-4, the complete variable domain is DGGITQSPKYLFRKEGQNVTLSCEQNLNHDAMYWYRQDPGQGLRLIYYSQIVNDFQKGDIAEGYSVSREKKESFPLTVTSAQKNPTAFYLCASSRVRTSGIWVNIQYFGAGTRLSVL.

This clone has only a few counts. The chain joins TRBV10-2 to TRBJ1-2; D possibly corresponds to TRBD1 (6 bases). V dropped 5 bases and J dropped 4 bases, with 11 bases sitting between them. The CDR3 loop spans 13 amino acids. Germline CDR1 reads WSHSY; CDR2 reads SAAADI. CDR3 sequence reads: CASSTTGSYGYTF. In DNA form, the CDR3 reads TGCGCCAGCAGTACTACAGGGAGCTATGGCTACACCTTC.

The V gene is TRBV27, the J gene TRBJ2-5; possibly TRBD1 for D (6 bases). CDR1 is MNHEY and CDR2 is SMNVEV in the germline V gene (reference sequence). V dropped 3 bases and J dropped 9 bases, with 17 bases sitting between them. This CDR3 has 14 amino acids. CDR3 DNA: TGTGCCAGCAGTTTGACAGGCGACGCTAGAGCCCAGTACTTC. Amino acid sequence: CASSLTGDARAQYF.

This clone was counted once. The gene calls are TRBV5-1 and TRBJ2-7; no reliable D call. The CDR3 runs to 16 residues. CDR1 and CDR2 (germline): SGHRS, YFSETQ. V gave up 0 bases and J gave up 3 bases, with 16 bases separating them. The CDR3 DNA sequence: TGCGCCAGCAGCTTGGTGCTGGCAACTACTAACTACGAGCAGTACTTC. Encoded protein: CASSLVLATTNYEQYF.

The chain has TRBV25-1 and TRBJ2-3; 8 nucleotides align to TRBD1. Unmatched junction bases numbered 8, after V lost 1 base and J lost 5 bases. Germline-derived CDR1 and CDR2 are MGHDK and SYGVNS. The CDR3 covers 16 residues. CDR3 loop: CASSESGRGRQDTQYF. The CDR3 bases are TGTGCCAGCAGTGAATCGGGCAGGGGGCGGCAAGATACGCAGTATTTT.

This clone was seen only a few times. The chain joins TRBV28 to TRBJ1-2; D possibly corresponds to TRBD1 (5 bases). The V gene lost 6 bases and the J gene lost 4 bases, with 15 bases spanning the gap. CDR3 size: 14 residues. Germline CDR1 reads MDHEN; CDR2 reads SYDVKM. CDR3: CASSFSGGGYGYTF. DNA of the CDR3: TGTGCCAGCAGCTTCTCCGGCGGGGGCTATGGCTACACCTTC.

The chain recombines TRBV20-1 with TRBJ2-7; D may match TRBD1 or TRBD2 (5 bases each). Germline V gene lookup returns CDR1 DFQATT and CDR2 SNEGSKA (reference sequence). The length of the CDR3 is 11 residues. Trimming stripped 6 bases from V and 3 bases from J, with 9 bases between. CDR3 sequence reads: CSARDLYEQYF. CDR3 sequence (DNA): TGCAGTGCAAGGGACCTCTACGAGCAGTACTTC.

To note about this clone: Other DNA sequences in this sample translate to the same CDR3. J is TRBJ2-1 and V is TRBV18; D is perhaps TRBD1 (6 bases). CDR3 length: 12 residues. Trimming cost V 3 bases and J 10 bases, with 10 bases left between them. The germline V gene has CDR1 KGHSH and CDR2 LQKENI. The CDR3 region is CASSPGRGEQFF. CDR3 coding DNA: TGTGCCAGCTCACCCGGAAGGGGGGAGCAGTTCTTC.

The genes are TRBV7-9 and TRBJ2-4; TRBD2 might be the D (5 bases). The CDR3 runs 13 residues. V was clipped by 1 base and J by 6 bases, with 7 bases between them. The V gene's germline CDR1 is SEHNR and CDR2 FQNEAQ (reference sequence). CDR3 amino acids: CASSLGGGNIQYF. CDR3 nucleotides: TGTGCCAGCAGCTTAGGAGGAGGAAACATTCAGTACTTC.

J is TRBJ1-5 and V is TRBV28; D may be TRBD1 (6 bases). Trimming pared 3 bases from V and 6 bases from J, leaving 21 bases between. This CDR3 has 17 amino acids. Germline V CDR1 and CDR2: MDHEN, SYDVKM. CDR3 region: CASSFRLQWGGRQPQHF. Written as DNA, the CDR3 is TGTGCCAGCAGTTTCCGGCTTCAATGGGGGGGCCGTCAGCCCCAGCATTTT.

J is TRBJ2-7 and V is TRBV28; D unresolved. V lost 6 bases and J 6 bases, leaving 30 bases between the germline ends. The CDR3 covers 18 residues. The germline gives CDR1 MDHEN, CDR2 SYDVKM. In DNA form, the CDR3 reads TGTGCCAGCAGGTCCCGCCCACGTAACGTCTGGGATCTACGCGAGCAGTACTTC. Translation: CASRSRPRNVWDLREQYF.

J is TRBJ2-1 and V is TRBV5-1, with TRBD2 matching over 8 bases. The V gene end was trimmed by 1 base and the J gene end by 2 bases; junction bases not matched to a gene: 8. CDR1 and CDR2 from the germline V gene are SGHRS and YFSETQ. The CDR3 is made up of 17 amino acids. In DNA, the CDR3 is TGCGCCAGCAGCTTGACGGGAGGGCTTTCCCCCTACAATGAGCAGTTCTTC. Protein product: CASSLTGGLSPYNEQFF.

The rearrangement joins TRBV2 to TRBJ2-3, with a tentative D call TRBD1 (6 bases). V was trimmed by 2 bases and J by 4 bases, leaving 13 bases between them. This CDR3 is built from 15 residues. Germline CDR1 reads SNHLY; CDR2 reads FYNNEI. DNA of the CDR3: TGTGCCAGCAGTGAATACAGGGTTGGCGCAGATACGCAGTATTTT. It is translated as CASSEYRVGADTQYF.

The gene calls are TRBV6-5 and TRBJ1-2, with TRBD1 as a possible D gene (6 bases). Germline loops: CDR1 MNHEY, CDR2 SVGAGI. V dropped 2 bases and J dropped 4 bases, with 14 bases sitting between them. This CDR3 comprises 15 residues. CDR3 protein: CASSYRRGGIYGYTF. In nucleotides, the CDR3 is TGTGCCAGCAGTTACCGGAGGGGGGGCATCTATGGCTACACCTTC.

The V call is TRBV19, the J call TRBJ2-7, with D perhaps matching TRBD1 (6 bases). This CDR3 has 15 amino acids. The V gene's germline CDR1 is LNHDA and CDR2 SQIVND (reference sequence). The V and J ends lost 5 bases and 0 bases respectively, with 14 bases between them. The CDR3 nucleotides are TGTGCCAGTAGTCGACAGGACTTTAGCTCCTACGAGCAGTACTTC. Protein sequence: CASSRQDFSSYEQYF.

The DNA for the CDR3 is TGTGCCAGCAGACTCCGGGACAGGGGGCTTGGGAGTGAAGCTTTCTTT. Protein sequence: CASRLRDRGLGSEAFF. V gene TRBV25-1 combines with J gene TRBJ1-1; 12 nucleotides agree with TRBD1. There are 16 residues in the CDR3. Germline V gives CDR1 MGHDK, CDR2 SYGVNS. V trimming: 6 bases; J trimming: 7 bases; junction bases outside the gene matches: 12.